This TCR beta chain was profiled in a study of CD8+CD57+ T cells in acquired aplastic anemia. Study-wide background: Quantities of DNA derived from sorted CD4+ and CD8+ cells averaged roughly 3 ug.

Genomic DNA, serving as template, underwent TCR beta VDJ and CDR3 profiling. In TCRdb, the reads were re-called with MiXCR into one record per CDR3 protein. The sample holds about 120,000 distinct CDR3 sequences, approximately 61% seen once. Sequencing involved patients with CD8+CD57+ cell expansion previously shown by flow cytometry. The V end was cut by 8 bases, the J end by 4 bases, with 20 bases between. Per the germline V gene, CDR1 is SNHLY and CDR2 is FYNNEI. The CDR3 spans 15 residues. General study results and limits: CD8+ Simpson's diversity in patients was not significantly different from that in controls. Around 27 was the count of CD8+ CDR3 sequences that patients shared with controls.

Comment on this clonotype: Its antigen is unknown.

V and J are TRBV2 and TRBJ1-1, with D uncertain. The source material was sorted CD4+, CD8+, or CD8+CD57+ T cells (not recorded which) from PBMCs. The clonotype was recovered from a human donor with aplastic anemia. The CDR3 sequence: CASHIRMAAATEAFF. The CDR3 nucleotides are TGTGCCAGCCATATCCGCATGGCAGCGGCCACTGAAGCTTTCTTT.